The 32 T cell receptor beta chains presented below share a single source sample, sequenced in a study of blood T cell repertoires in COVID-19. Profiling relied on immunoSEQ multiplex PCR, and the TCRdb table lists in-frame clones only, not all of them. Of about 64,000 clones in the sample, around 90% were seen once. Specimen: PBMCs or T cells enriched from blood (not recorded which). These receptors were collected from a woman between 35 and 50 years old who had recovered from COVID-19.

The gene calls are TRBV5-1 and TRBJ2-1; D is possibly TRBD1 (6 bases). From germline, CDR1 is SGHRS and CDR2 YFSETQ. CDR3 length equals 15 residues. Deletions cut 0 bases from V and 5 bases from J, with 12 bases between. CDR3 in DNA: TGCGCCAGCAGCTTGGTGAGGGGGACCAACAATGAGCAGTTCTTC. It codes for CASSLVRGTNNEQFF.

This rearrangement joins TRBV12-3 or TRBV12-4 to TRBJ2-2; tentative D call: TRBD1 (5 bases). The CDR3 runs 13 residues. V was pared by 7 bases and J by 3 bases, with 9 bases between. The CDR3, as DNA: TGTGCCAGCATCCAGGGTGACACCGGGGAGCTGTTTTTT. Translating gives CASIQGDTGELFF.

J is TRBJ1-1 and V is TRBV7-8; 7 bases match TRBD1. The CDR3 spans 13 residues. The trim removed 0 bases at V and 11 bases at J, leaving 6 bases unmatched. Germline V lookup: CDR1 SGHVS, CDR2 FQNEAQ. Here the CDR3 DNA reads TGTGCCAGCAGCTTAGCGTTACAGGGGAGTGCTTTCTTT. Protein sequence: CASSLALQGSAFF. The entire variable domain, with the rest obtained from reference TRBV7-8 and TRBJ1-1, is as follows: GAGVSQSPRYKVAKRGQDVALRCDPISGHVSLFWYQQALGQGPEFLTYFQNEAQLDKSGLPSDRFFAERPEGSVSTLKIQRTQQEDSAVYLCASSLALQGSAFFGQGTRLTVV.

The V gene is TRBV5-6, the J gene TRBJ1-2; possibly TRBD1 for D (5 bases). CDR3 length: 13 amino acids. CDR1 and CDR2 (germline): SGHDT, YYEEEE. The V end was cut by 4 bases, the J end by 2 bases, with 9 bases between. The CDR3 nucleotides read TGTGCCAGCAGCCCCCAGGGAAACTATGGCTACACCTTC. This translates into CASSPQGNYGYTF.

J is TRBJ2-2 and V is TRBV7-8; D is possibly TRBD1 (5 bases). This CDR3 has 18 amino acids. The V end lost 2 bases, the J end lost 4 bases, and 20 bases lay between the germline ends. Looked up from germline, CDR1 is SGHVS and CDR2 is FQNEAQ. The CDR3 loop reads CASSLRLLDSSRTGELFF. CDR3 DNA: TGTGCCAGCAGCTTACGTCTCCTTGACAGTTCTCGCACCGGGGAGCTGTTTTTT.

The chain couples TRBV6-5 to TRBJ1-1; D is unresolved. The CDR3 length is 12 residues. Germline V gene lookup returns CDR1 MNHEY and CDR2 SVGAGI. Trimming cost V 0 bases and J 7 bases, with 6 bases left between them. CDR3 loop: CASSYSRSEAFF. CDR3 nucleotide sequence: TGTGCCAGCAGTTACTCGAGGAGTGAAGCTTTCTTT.

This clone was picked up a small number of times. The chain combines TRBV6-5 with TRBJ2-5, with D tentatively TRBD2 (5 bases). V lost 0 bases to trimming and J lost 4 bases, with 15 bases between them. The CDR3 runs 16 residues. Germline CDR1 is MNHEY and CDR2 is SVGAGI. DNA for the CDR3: TGTGCCAGCAGTTACTCCAGGAGACCAGCGGTAGAGACCCAGTACTTC. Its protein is CASSYSRRPAVETQYF.

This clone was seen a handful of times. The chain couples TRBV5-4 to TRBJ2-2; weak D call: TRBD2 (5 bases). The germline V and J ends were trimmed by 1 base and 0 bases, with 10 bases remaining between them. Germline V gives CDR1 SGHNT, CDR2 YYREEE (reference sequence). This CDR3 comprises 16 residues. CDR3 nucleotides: TGTGCCAGCAGCTTGTCAGGAGGAGCGAACACCGGGGAGCTGTTTTTT. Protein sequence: CASSLSGGANTGELFF.

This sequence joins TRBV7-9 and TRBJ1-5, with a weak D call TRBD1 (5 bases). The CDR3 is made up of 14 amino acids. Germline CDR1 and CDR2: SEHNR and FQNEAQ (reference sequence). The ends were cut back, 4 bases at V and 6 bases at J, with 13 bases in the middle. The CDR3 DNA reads TGTGCCAGCAGCTGGGGGGGGTCCGGTCAGCCCCAGCATTTT. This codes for CASSWGGSGQPQHF.

The CDR3 region is CASSLGTGGSNQPQHF. The CDR3 DNA reads TGTGCCAGCAGCTTAGGGACAGGGGGAAGCAATCAGCCCCAGCATTTT. This chain joins TRBV7-9 and TRBJ1-5, with 10 bases aligning to TRBD1. Losses at the gene ends were 1 base for V and 1 base for J; bases not matched to a gene: 1. This CDR3 comprises 16 residues. CDR1 SEHNR and CDR2 FQNEAQ come from the germline V gene (reference sequence).

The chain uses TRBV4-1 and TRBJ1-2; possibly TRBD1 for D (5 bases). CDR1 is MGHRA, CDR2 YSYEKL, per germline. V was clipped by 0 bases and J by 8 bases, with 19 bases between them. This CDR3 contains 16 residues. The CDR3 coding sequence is TGCGCCAGCAGCCAAGATCGGGGGGTCCCCGTGTCCGGCTACACCTTC. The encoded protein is CASSQDRGVPVSGYTF.

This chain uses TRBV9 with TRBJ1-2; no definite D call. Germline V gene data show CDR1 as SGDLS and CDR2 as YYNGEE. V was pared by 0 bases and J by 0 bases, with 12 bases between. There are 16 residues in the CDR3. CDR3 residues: CASSVGALAANYGYTF. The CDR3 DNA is TGTGCCAGCAGCGTAGGGGCTCTAGCAGCTAACTATGGCTACACCTTC.

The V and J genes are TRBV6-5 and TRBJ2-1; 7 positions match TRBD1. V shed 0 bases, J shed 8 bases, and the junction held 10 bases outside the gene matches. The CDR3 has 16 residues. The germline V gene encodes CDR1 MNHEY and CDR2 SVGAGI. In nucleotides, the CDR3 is TGTGCCAGCAGTTACTCCATGGTTAGGGGGCGCGATGAGCAGTTCTTC. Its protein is CASSYSMVRGRDEQFF.

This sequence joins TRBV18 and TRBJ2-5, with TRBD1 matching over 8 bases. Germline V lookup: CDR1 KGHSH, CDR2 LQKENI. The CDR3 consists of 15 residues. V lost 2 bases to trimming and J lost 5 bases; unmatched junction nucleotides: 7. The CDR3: CASSPNPGGAETQYF. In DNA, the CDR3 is TGTGCCAGCTCACCAAATCCAGGGGGCGCCGAGACCCAGTACTTC.

CDR3 sequence (DNA): TGTGCCAGCAGTTGGGAGCGGGCGTACAATGAGCAGTTCTTC. Protein sequence: CASSWERAYNEQFF. The chain is built from TRBV27 and TRBJ2-1, with a tentative D call TRBD2 (6 bases). The length of the CDR3 is 14 residues. V was clipped by 4 bases and J by 4 bases, with 11 bases between them. Germline V CDR1 and CDR2: MNHEY, SMNVEV (reference sequence).

The CDR3 region is CASSWGQGAKNGYTF. The CDR3 DNA is TGCGCCAGCAGCTGGGGACAGGGGGCGAAGAATGGCTACACCTTC. This chain links TRBV5-1 with TRBJ1-2, with TRBD1 matching over 12 bases. V trimming: 3 bases; J trimming: 6 bases; junction bases outside the gene matches: 6. Germline values: CDR1 SGHRS, CDR2 YFSETQ. This CDR3 comprises 15 residues.

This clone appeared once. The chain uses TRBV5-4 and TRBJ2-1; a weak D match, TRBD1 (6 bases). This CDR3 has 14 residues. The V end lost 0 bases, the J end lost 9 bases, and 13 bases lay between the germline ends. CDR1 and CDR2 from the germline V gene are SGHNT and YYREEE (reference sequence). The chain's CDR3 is CASSLATGSGEQFF. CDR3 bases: TGTGCCAGCAGCTTGGCTACAGGGTCGGGTGAGCAGTTCTTC.

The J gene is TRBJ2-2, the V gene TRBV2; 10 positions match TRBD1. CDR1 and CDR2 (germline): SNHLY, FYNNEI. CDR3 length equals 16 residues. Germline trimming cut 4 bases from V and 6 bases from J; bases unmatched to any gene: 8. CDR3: CASSAEGQGVPGELFF. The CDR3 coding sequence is TGTGCCAGCAGTGCGGAAGGACAGGGGGTCCCCGGGGAGCTGTTTTTT.

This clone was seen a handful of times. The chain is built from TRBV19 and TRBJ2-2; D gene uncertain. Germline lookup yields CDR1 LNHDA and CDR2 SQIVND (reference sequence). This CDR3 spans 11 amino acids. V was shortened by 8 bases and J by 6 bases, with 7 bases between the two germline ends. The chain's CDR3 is CASSASGELFF. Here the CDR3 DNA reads TGTGCCAGTTCAGCGTCCGGGGAGCTGTTTTTT.

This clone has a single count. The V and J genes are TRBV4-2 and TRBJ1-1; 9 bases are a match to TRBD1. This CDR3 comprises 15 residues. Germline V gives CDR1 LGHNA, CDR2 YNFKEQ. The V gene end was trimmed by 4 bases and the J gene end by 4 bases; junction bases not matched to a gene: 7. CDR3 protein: CASSPDRGLGTEAFF. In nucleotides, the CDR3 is TGTGCCAGCAGCCCCGACAGGGGGTTGGGCACTGAAGCTTTCTTT.

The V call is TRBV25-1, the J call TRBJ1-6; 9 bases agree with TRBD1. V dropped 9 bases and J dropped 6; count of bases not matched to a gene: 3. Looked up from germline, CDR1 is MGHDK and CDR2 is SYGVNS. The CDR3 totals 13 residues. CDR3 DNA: TGTGCCAGTGGGGGACAGGGTAATTCACCCCTCCACTTT. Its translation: CASGGQGNSPLHF.

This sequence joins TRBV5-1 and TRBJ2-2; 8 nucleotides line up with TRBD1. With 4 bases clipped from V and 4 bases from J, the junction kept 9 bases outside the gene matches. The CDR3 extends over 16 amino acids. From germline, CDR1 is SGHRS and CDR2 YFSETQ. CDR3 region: CASSPLTGTGTGELFF. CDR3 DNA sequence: TGCGCCAGCAGCCCTTTAACCGGGACAGGCACCGGGGAGCTGTTTTTT.

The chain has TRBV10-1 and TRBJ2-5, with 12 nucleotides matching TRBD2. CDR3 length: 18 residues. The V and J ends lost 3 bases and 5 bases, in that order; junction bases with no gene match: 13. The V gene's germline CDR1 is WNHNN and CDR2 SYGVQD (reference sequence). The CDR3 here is CASSDFGLAGRLGETQYF. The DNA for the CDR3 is TGCGCCAGCAGTGATTTCGGACTAGCGGGGAGATTGGGGGAGACCCAGTACTTC.

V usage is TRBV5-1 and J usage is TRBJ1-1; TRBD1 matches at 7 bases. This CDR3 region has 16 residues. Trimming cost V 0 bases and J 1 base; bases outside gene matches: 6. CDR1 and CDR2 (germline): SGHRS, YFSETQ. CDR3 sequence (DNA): TGCGCCAGCAGCTTGGCAGGACCAGGGGGGAACACTGAAGCTTTCTTT. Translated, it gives CASSLAGPGGNTEAFF.

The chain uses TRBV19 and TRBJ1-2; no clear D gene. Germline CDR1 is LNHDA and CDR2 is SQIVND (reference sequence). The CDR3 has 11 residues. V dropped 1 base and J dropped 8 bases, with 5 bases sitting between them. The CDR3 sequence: CASSIGAGYTF. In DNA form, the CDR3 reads TGTGCCAGTAGTATAGGAGCGGGCTACACCTTC.

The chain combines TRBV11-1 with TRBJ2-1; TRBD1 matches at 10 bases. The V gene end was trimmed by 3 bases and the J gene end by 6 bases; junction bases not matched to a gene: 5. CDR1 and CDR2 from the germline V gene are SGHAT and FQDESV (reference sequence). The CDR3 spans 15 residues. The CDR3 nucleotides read TGTGCCAGCAGCTTGTGGACAGGGGGTGGCAATGAGCAGTTCTTC. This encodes CASSLWTGGGNEQFF. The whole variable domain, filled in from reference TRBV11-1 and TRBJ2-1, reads EAEVAQSPRYKITEKSQAVAFWCDPISGHATLYWYRQILGQGPELLVQFQDESVVDDSQLPKDRFSAERLKGVDSTLKIQPAELGDSAMYLCASSLWTGGGNEQFFGPGTRLTVL.

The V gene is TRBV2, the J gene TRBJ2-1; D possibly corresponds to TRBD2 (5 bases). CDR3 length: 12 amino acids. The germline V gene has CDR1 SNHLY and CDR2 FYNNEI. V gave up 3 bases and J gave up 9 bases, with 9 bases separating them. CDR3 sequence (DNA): TGTGCCAGCAGTGACCTAGGAGGTGAGCAGTTCTTC. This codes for CASSDLGGEQFF.

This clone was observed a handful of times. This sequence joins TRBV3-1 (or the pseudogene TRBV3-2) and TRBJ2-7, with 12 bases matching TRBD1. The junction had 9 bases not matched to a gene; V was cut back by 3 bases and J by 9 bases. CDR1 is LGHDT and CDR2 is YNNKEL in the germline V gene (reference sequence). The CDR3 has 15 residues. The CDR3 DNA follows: TGTGCCAGCAGCCAGCCGGGACAGGGGGCTTATAGGCAGTACTTC. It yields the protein CASSQPGQGAYRQYF.

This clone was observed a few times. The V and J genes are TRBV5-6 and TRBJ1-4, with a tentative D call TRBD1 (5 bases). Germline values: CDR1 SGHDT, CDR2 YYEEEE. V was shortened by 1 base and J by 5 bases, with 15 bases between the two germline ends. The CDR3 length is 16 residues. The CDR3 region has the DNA TGTGCCAGCAGCTTGAGACAGTTGGGTAGGAATGAAAAACTGTTTTTT. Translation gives CASSLRQLGRNEKLFF. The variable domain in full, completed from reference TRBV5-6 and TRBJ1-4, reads DAGVTQSPTHLIKTRGQQVTLRCSPKSGHDTVSWYQQALGQGPQFIFQYYEEEERQRGNFPDRFSGHQFPNYSSELNVNALLLGDSALYLCASSLRQLGRNEKLFFGSGTQLSVL.

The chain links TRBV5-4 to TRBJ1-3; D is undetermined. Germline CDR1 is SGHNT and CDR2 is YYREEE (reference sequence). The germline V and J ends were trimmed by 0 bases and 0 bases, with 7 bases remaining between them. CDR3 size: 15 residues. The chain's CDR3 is CASSLVGNSGNTIYF. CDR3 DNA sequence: TGTGCCAGCAGCTTGGTCGGGAACTCTGGAAACACCATATATTTT. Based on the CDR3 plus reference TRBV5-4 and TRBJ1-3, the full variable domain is ETGVTQSPTHLIKTRGQQVTLRCSSQSGHNTVSWYQQALGQGPQFIFQYYREEENGRGNFPPRFSGLQFPNYSSELNVNALELDDSALYLCASSLVGNSGNTIYFGEGSWLTVV.

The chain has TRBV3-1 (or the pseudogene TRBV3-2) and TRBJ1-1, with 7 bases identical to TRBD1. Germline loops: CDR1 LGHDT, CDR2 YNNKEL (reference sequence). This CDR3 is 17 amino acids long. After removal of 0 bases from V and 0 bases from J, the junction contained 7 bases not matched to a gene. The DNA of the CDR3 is TGTGCCAGCAGCCAAGATCCTACGGGACAGTTGAACACTGAAGCTTTCTTT. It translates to CASSQDPTGQLNTEAFF.

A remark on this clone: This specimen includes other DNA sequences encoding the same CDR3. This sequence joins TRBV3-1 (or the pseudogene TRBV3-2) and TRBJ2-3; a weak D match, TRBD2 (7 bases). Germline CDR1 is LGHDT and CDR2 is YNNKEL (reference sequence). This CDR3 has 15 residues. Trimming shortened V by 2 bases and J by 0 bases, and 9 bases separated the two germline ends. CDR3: CASSQRGGSTDTQYF. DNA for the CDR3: TGTGCCAGCAGCCAAAGGGGGGGAAGCACAGATACGCAGTATTTT.